Each of the 31 T cell receptor beta chains below was sequenced from the same sample in a study of post-analysis software for immune sequencing data. Study conclusions and caveats: TRBV5-6, TRBV5-1 and TRBV20-1 belonged to a set of roughly five TRBV segments that were more frequent in patients than controls.

Each TCR beta cDNA library carried unique molecular identifiers. TCRdb re-derived calls from the PCR reads in MiXCR, one entry per CDR3 protein. The data show over 300,000 distinct CDR3 sequences, less than 40% seen once. Their antigens are not known. The sequencing input was blood. These receptor sequences come from a girl aged 5-17 years with multiple sclerosis.

V is TRBV5-1 and J is TRBJ2-5, with 8 nucleotides matching TRBD1. Germline CDR1 reads SGHRS; CDR2 reads YFSETQ. This CDR3 is built from 14 residues. Trimming at V came to 0 bases and at J to 5 bases, leaving 3 bases not matched to a gene. In DNA form, the CDR3 reads TGCGCCAGCAGCTTGGGGACAGGGATGGAGACCCAGTACTTC. This encodes CASSLGTGMETQYF. The entire variable domain, with the rest obtained from reference TRBV5-1 and TRBJ2-5, is as follows: KAGVTQTPRYLIKTRGQQVTLSCSPISGHRSVSWYQQTPGQGLQFLFEYFSETQRNKGNFPGRFSGRQFSNSRSEMNVSTLELGDSALYLCASSLGTGMETQYFGPGTRLLVL.

This clonotype was seen more than once but under ten times. In DNA, the CDR3 is TGCAGCCGCCCAAGTACACAGGGGGGAGAGACCCAGTACTTC. Its protein product is CSRPSTQGGETQYF. The rearrangement links TRBV20-1 to TRBJ2-5, with TRBD1 matching 8 bases. Looked up from germline, CDR1 is DFQATT and CDR2 is SNEGSKA (reference sequence). The CDR3 is 14 amino acids.

The chain links TRBV5-1 to TRBJ1-2; tentatively, D is TRBD1 (5 bases). The V end lost 3 bases, the J end lost 0 bases, and 15 bases lay between the germline ends. In germline, CDR1 is SGHRS, CDR2 YFSETQ. The CDR3 has 16 amino acids. CDR3 loop: CASSWEWGVTNYGYTF. The CDR3 DNA reads TGCGCCAGCAGCTGGGAGTGGGGGGTTACTAACTATGGCTACACCTTC.

This rearrangement joins TRBV5-8 to TRBJ2-5; D remains ambiguous. The CDR3 runs to 13 residues. V shed 4 bases and J shed 3 bases, with 10 bases lying between them. Germline assignment: CDR1 SGHTS and CDR2 YDEGEE. The CDR3 loop is CASSPRFEETQYF. CDR3 coding DNA: TGTGCCAGCAGCCCCCGATTTGAAGAGACCCAGTACTTC.

The J gene is TRBJ2-1, the V gene TRBV5-1; 8 nucleotides line up with TRBD1. The germline CDR1 and CDR2 sequences are SGHRS and YFSETQ. The V gene end was trimmed by 0 bases and the J gene end by 5 bases; junction bases not matched to a gene: 10. This CDR3 is built from 17 residues. In DNA form, the CDR3 reads TGCGCCAGCAGCTTGGATGCCGGGACAGGTGGGCACAATGAGCAGTTCTTC. It translates to CASSLDAGTGGHNEQFF.

The chain has TRBV6-6 and TRBJ2-4, with 7 bases identical to TRBD2. Germline lookup yields CDR1 MNHNY and CDR2 SVGAGI (reference sequence). The CDR3 is made up of 15 amino acids. V was pared by 5 bases and J by 4 bases, with 8 bases of the junction left unmatched. CDR3 region: CASSPDRDYKNIQYF. CDR3 DNA: TGTGCCAGCAGTCCCGACCGGGACTATAAAAACATTCAGTACTTC.

The chain is built from TRBV11-2 and TRBJ2-3; 7 bases align to TRBD1. V trimming: 1 base; J trimming: 2 bases; junction bases outside the gene matches: 6. The germline CDR1 and CDR2 sequences are SGHAT and FQNNGV. The CDR3 consists of 16 residues. CDR3 protein: CASSLVTGTATDTQYF. DNA for the CDR3: TGTGCCAGCAGCTTAGTTACCGGGACAGCCACAGATACGCAGTATTTT.

The genes are TRBV20-1 and TRBJ2-3, with D unclear. V was clipped by 6 bases and J by 2 bases, with 15 bases between them. This CDR3 is 14 amino acids long. Germline values: CDR1 DFQATT, CDR2 SNEGSKA (reference sequence). For the CDR3, the DNA is TGCAGTGCAAAGGTGGCGCACGCCACAGATACGCAGTATTTT. Protein sequence: CSAKVAHATDTQYF.

This clonotype was detected only a few times. The V call is TRBV12-3 or TRBV12-4, the J call TRBJ2-7, with D tentatively TRBD1 or TRBD2 (5 bases each). The J call could be wrong; TRBJ2-5 is a better fit for the DNA end. CDR3 size: 14 residues. CDR3 in amino acids: CASRTGTIGETQYF. CDR3 nucleotide sequence: TGTGCCAGCAGAACCGGGACCATTGGGGAGACCCAGTACTTC.

Only a few counts were recorded for this clonotype. This rearrangement joins TRBV9 to TRBJ2-1; TRBD2 matches 7 bases. The V gene's germline CDR1 is SGDLS and CDR2 YYNGEE. The ends lost 4 bases at V and 0 bases at J; junction bases unmatched: 13. The length of the CDR3 is 18 residues. The CDR3 DNA sequence: TGTGCCAGCAGCATGTTAGGCGGGGGATACAGCTCCTACAATGAGCAGTTCTTC. It is translated as CASSMLGGGYSSYNEQFF.

This clonotype was counted between two and nine times. The chain is built from TRBV4-2 and TRBJ2-1; D is possibly TRBD2 (6 bases). The CDR3 totals 14 residues. Trimming took off 0 bases at V and 7 bases at J, with 10 bases between the two ends. The germline V gene encodes CDR1 LGHNA and CDR2 YNFKEQ. The CDR3 protein is CASSQDSGRNEQFF. CDR3 nucleotide sequence: TGTGCCAGCAGCCAAGACTCGGGGAGGAATGAGCAGTTCTTC.

This clonotype was observed a handful of times. The V gene is TRBV4-1, the J gene TRBJ2-7; TRBD1 matches at 8 bases. The CDR3 sequence is 14 residues long. Germline V gene lookup returns CDR1 MGHRA and CDR2 YSYEKL. V trimming: 1 base; J trimming: 5 bases; junction bases outside the gene matches: 4. This CDR3 is CASSQAGGRNEQYF. The CDR3 DNA is TGCGCCAGCAGCCAAGCAGGGGGCCGGAACGAGCAGTACTTC.

The J gene is TRBJ2-4, the V gene TRBV19; D is ambiguous. This CDR3 comprises 11 residues. Germline CDR1 reads LNHDA; CDR2 reads SQIVND (reference sequence). Trimming removed 5 bases at V and 14 bases at J, with 13 bases between. The CDR3 coding sequence is TGTGCCAGTAGTTCCCGAAACGAGGAGTACTTC. Translated, it gives CASSSRNEEYF.

The chain combines TRBV5-1 with TRBJ2-1; D possibly corresponds to TRBD2 (5 bases). V lost 1 base and J 9 bases, leaving 8 bases between the germline ends. The CDR3 has 12 amino acids. Germline V gene lookup returns CDR1 SGHRS and CDR2 YFSETQ. Here the CDR3 reads CASSLSGTEQFF. The DNA of the CDR3 is TGCGCCAGCAGCTTGAGCGGAACTGAGCAGTTCTTC. Looking up the rest from reference TRBV5-1 and TRBJ2-1 gives the full variable domain: KAGVTQTPRYLIKTRGQQVTLSCSPISGHRSVSWYQQTPGQGLQFLFEYFSETQRNKGNFPGRFSGRQFSNSRSEMNVSTLELGDSALYLCASSLSGTEQFFGPGTRLTVL.

This chain links TRBV7-3 with TRBJ2-3, with 9 bases identical to TRBD1. V trimming: 5 bases; J trimming: 10 bases; junction bases outside the gene matches: 19. The CDR3 runs 17 residues. Germline V gene lookup returns CDR1 SGHTA and CDR2 FQGTGA. As DNA, the CDR3 is TGTGCCAGCAGCATGACAGGGGGAACTTTGGTGAACGAGGCGCAGTATTTT. Protein sequence: CASSMTGGTLVNEAQYF.

This clonotype was counted a few times. The V and J genes are TRBV20-1 and TRBJ2-7; 11 positions agree with TRBD2. The CDR3 consists of 15 residues. Germline values: CDR1 DFQATT, CDR2 SNEGSKA (reference sequence). J gave up 0 bases and V 3 bases, and 4 bases lay outside the gene matches. The CDR3 DNA is TGCAGTGCTAGTTCGGGACTAGCGGACTCCTACGAGCAGTACTTC. Protein sequence: CSASSGLADSYEQYF.

Regarding this clonotype: The CDR3 carries no conserved terminal phenylalanine or tryptophan, so it likely arises from a read error. The V gene is TRBV15, the J gene TRBJ2-3; D perhaps matches TRBD2 (5 bases). The V gene lost 4 bases and the J gene lost 1 base, with 12 bases spanning the gap. The CDR3 has 15 amino acids. Germline V gene lookup returns CDR1 LNHNV and CDR2 YYDKDF (reference sequence). CDR3 amino acids: CATSTWTYGTDTQYL. CDR3 sequence (DNA): TGTGCCACCAGCACCTGGACTTACGGCACAGATACGCAGTATTTG.

This clonotype has just a few counts. The rearrangement links TRBV12-3 or TRBV12-4 to TRBJ2-5, with D possibly being TRBD1 (6 bases). V gave up 5 bases and J gave up 5 bases, with 15 bases separating them. The CDR3 loop spans 14 amino acids. The CDR3 loop is CASSPQGLRETQYF. As DNA, the CDR3 is TGTGCCAGCAGTCCCCAGGGGCTAAGGGAGACCCAGTACTTC.

The V and J genes are TRBV5-6 and TRBJ2-1, with D perhaps matching TRBD1 (5 bases). This CDR3 spans 13 amino acids. Looked up from germline, CDR1 is SGHDT and CDR2 is YYEEEE. V lost 4 bases to trimming and J lost 10 bases, with 15 bases between them. As DNA, the CDR3 is TGTGCCAGCAGCCCCTCAGGGTTGTGGGAGCAGTTCTTC. It is translated as CASSPSGLWEQFF. Variable domain in full (rest from reference TRBV5-6 and TRBJ2-1): DAGVTQSPTHLIKTRGQQVTLRCSPKSGHDTVSWYQQALGQGPQFIFQYYEEEERQRGNFPDRFSGHQFPNYSSELNVNALLLGDSALYLCASSPSGLWEQFFGPGTRLTVL.

Only a few counts were recorded for this clonotype. This rearrangement joins TRBV7-8 to TRBJ2-6, with 9 bases matching TRBD1. Per the germline V gene, CDR1 is SGHVS and CDR2 is FQNEAQ. The CDR3 loop spans 17 amino acids. J gave up 0 bases and V 5 bases, and 5 bases lay outside the gene matches. The CDR3 sequence: CASSPTGGGSGANVLTF. CDR3 DNA sequence: TGTGCCAGCAGCCCGACAGGGGGAGGCTCTGGGGCCAACGTCCTGACTTTC.

J is TRBJ2-4 and V is TRBV20-1; possibly TRBD2 for D (7 bases). The J call is uncertain, as TRBJ2-7 better fits the DNA end. Germline-derived CDR1 and CDR2 are DFQATT and SNEGSKA (reference sequence). This CDR3 spans 15 amino acids. CDR3 sequence (DNA): TGCAGTACCGGAGGGGGGGATCCCTTCTCTTCCGAGCAGTACTTC. This sequence encodes CSTGGGDPFSSEQYF.

The sample holds a few counts of this clonotype. V is TRBV7-8 and J is TRBJ2-3; D possibly uses TRBD1 or TRBD2 (7 bases each). Germline assignment: CDR1 SGHVS and CDR2 FQNEAQ. Trimming pared 1 base from V and 2 bases from J, leaving 16 bases between. This CDR3 has 17 amino acids. The DNA for the CDR3 is TGTGCCAGCAGCTTAGGCAGGGGGGGGATATCCACAGATACGCAGTATTTT. Its protein is CASSLGRGGISTDTQYF.

The chain recombines TRBV4-1 with TRBJ1-1; D is ambiguous. This CDR3 contains 13 residues. The V gene's germline CDR1 is MGHRA and CDR2 YSYEKL. Trimming removed 1 base at V and 2 bases at J, with 5 bases between. CDR3: CASSQAPNTEAFF. Written as DNA, the CDR3 is TGCGCCAGCAGCCAAGCACCAAACACTGAAGCTTTCTTT.

The table lists this clonotype with a few counts. The gene calls are TRBV7-2 and TRBJ2-2; maybe TRBD2 (7 bases). CDR3 length equals 15 residues. CDR1 and CDR2 (germline): SGHTA, FQGNSA. V lost 7 bases and J 4 bases, leaving 16 bases between the germline ends. In DNA form, the CDR3 reads TGTGCCAGCAAGCCGGCGGGGGCGGGCACCGGGGAGCTGTTTTTT. It yields the protein CASKPAGAGTGELFF.

The CDR3, as DNA: TGTGCCACCAGCAGAGGGAAAGAGTATGGCTACACCTTC. Amino acid sequence: CATSRGKEYGYTF. The chain joins TRBV15 to TRBJ1-2; no reliable D call. The length of the CDR3 is 13 residues. V was trimmed by 1 base and J by 5 bases, leaving 8 bases between them. Germline V gene lookup returns CDR1 LNHNV and CDR2 YYDKDF (reference sequence). The full variable domain, its missing parts supplied by reference TRBV15 and TRBJ1-2, is DAMVIQNPRYQVTQFGKPVTLSCSQTLNHNVMYWYQQKSSQAPKLLFHYYDKDFNNEADTPDNFQSRRPNTSFCFLDIRSPGLGDTAMYLCATSRGKEYGYTFGSGTRLTVV.

Turning to this clonotype: This may come from a read error, since a much larger clone is one base off. The chain is built from TRBV7-2 and TRBJ1-2; D remains ambiguous. This CDR3 region has 14 residues. Germline V lookup: CDR1 SGHTA, CDR2 FQGNSA. Trimming removed 0 bases from V and 4 bases from J, with 9 bases in between. The CDR3: CASSLAPAAYGYTF. CDR3 DNA: TGTGCCAGCAGCTTAGCTCCAGCGGCCTATGGCTACACCTTC.

This clonotype was seen more than once but under ten times. The V and J genes are TRBV7-2 and TRBJ2-5, with 10 nucleotides matching TRBD1. Germline trimming cut 10 bases from V and 2 bases from J; bases unmatched to any gene: 4. Germline CDR1 is SGHTA and CDR2 is FQGNSA. This CDR3 is built from 13 residues. This CDR3 reads CATLGQGQETQYF. CDR3 DNA sequence: TGTGCCACCCTGGGACAGGGGCAAGAGACCCAGTACTTC.

This clonotype was counted only a few times. The V gene is TRBV6-5, the J gene TRBJ2-3; 9 bases fit TRBD2. CDR1 and CDR2 from the germline V gene are MNHEY and SVGAGI. The CDR3 has 16 amino acids. V lost 3 bases, J lost 2 bases, and 6 bases stayed unmatched. The CDR3 DNA follows: TGTGCCAGCAGTTATAGAGCGGGGGGCCTCACAGATACGCAGTATTTT. Its translation is CASSYRAGGLTDTQYF.

Many counts were recorded for this clonotype. The CDR3 DNA reads TGTGCCAGCAGCTTAGCGGGGGGCAAAGAGACCCAGTACTTC. It yields the protein CASSLAGGKETQYF. V usage is TRBV11-2 and J usage is TRBJ2-5; weak D call: TRBD2 (7 bases). The ends were cut back, 1 base at V and 3 bases at J, with 9 bases in the middle. This CDR3 has 14 residues. Germline CDR1 is SGHAT and CDR2 is FQNNGV.

This clonotype was counted between two and nine times. This sequence joins TRBV20-1 and TRBJ2-2; 11 bases fit TRBD2. CDR3 length: 15 amino acids. Trimming at V came to 3 bases and at J to 5 bases, leaving 5 bases not matched to a gene. Germline values: CDR1 DFQATT, CDR2 SNEGSKA (reference sequence). CDR3 loop: CSASSGGALTGELFF. DNA of the CDR3: TGCAGTGCTAGTAGCGGGGGGGCCTTAACCGGGGAGCTGTTTTTT.

This clonotype was counted a few times. The junction and the germline gene differ at one end; a read error may be behind it. This sequence joins TRBV4-2 and TRBJ1-1, with D possibly being TRBD1 (6 bases). The CDR3 has 14 residues. Looked up from germline, CDR1 is LGHNA and CDR2 is YNFKEQ. CDR3 protein: CASSQGTVDTKAFF. CDR3 coding DNA: TGTGCCAGCAGCCAAGGGACAGTGGACACTAAAGCTTTCTTT.